This T cell receptor beta chain was recorded in a study of T cell responses to AZD1222 COVID-19 vaccine. Broader study findings: The donor group comprised mostly white British people and more females; the analysis possibly underestimated clonal diversity. The number of AZD1222 recipients seropositive at baseline was only five to seven.

With respect to this clone: Antigen unknown.

Between the trimmed V and J ends, which lost 5 bases and 1 base, there was a span of 13 bases. Germline V gene lookup returns CDR1 SGHTA and CDR2 FQGNSA. CDR3 length: 15 amino acids. Samples with a second dose at about 4 or about 12 weeks were pooled together. Sequenced by immunoSEQ multiplex PCR; TCRdb stores in-frame clones only, minus some. The table includes about 84,000 clones, 87% detected once. This specimen was peripheral blood, taken 28 days after the second AZD1222 dose. The source of this sequence is an adult who received the AZD1222 COVID-19 vaccine. The chain uses TRBV7-2 and TRBJ2-3; the D gene is possibly TRBD1 (5 bases). The CDR3 coding sequence is TGTGCCAGCAGCACAGATAGCAGGGGCACAGATACGCAGTATTTT. This translates into CASSTDSRGTDTQYF.